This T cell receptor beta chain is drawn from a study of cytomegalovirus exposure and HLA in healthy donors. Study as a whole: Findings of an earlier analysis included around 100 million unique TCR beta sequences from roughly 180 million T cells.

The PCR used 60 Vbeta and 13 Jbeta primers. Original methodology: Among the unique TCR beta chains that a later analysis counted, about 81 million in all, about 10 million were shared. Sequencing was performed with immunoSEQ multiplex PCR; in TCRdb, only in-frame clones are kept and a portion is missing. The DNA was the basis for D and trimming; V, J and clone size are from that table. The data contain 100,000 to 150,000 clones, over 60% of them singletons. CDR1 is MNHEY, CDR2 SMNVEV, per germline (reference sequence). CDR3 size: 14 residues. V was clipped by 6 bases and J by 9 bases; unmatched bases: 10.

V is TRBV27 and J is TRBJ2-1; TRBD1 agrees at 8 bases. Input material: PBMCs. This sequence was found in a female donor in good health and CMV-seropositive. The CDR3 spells CASSLNRGNGEQFF. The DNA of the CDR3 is TGTGCCAGCAGCTTAAACAGGGGGAACGGTGAGCAGTTCTTC.